This T cell receptor (beta chain) derives from a study of blood T cell repertoires in COVID-19. Across the study: PBMCs, B-cell-depleted T cells, or T cells provided the cDNA or gDNA that made up the material.

V lost 5 bases and J 4 bases, leaving 12 bases between the germline ends. CDR1 is MNHEY, CDR2 SMNVEV, per germline (reference sequence). The CDR3 extends over 14 amino acids. This clone has just one count. Original processing notes: Cell counts per sample came from amplifying reference gene primers. TCRdb keeps only in-frame clones here, not all; method: immunoSEQ multiplex PCR. The DNA was the basis for D and trimming; V, J and clone size are from that table. The data contain about 68,000 clones, approximately 89% of them seen just once; the ten biggest clones take up about 2.5%. The chain employs TRBV27 and TRBJ2-1, with D perhaps TRBD1 (6 bases). This TCR was recovered from a man over 45 with COVID-19, enrolled during active disease. The sequenced material came from peripheral blood. CDR3 in DNA: TGTGCCAGCAGTCCACGGACAGTTTACAATGAGCAGTTCTTC. It is translated as CASSPRTVYNEQFF.